This TCR beta chain was sequenced for a study of identical twins. Study observations and caveats: Researchers reported excess low generation probability among twin-shared out-of-frame alpha sequences. Models predicted too little out-of-frame TCR alpha sharing in monozygotic twins. Abundant beta clonotypes from cord blood bore fewer insertions; memory repertoires lacked this pattern.

The authors used template switching to add a universal primer site and gave cDNA unique molecular identifiers. Each CDR3 protein is one row after TCRdb ran MiXCR on the 5' RACE reads. The profile covers 420,000 or so distinct CDR3 sequences, with about a fifth appearing a single time and 10% to 15% taken by the ten largest. Points on this clonotype: Its target is not known.

V lost 3 bases and J 7 bases, leaving 16 bases between the germline ends. There are 16 residues in the CDR3. The chain uses TRBV12-3 or TRBV12-4 and TRBJ1-6; possibly TRBD1 for D (5 bases). Specimen: naive T cells sorted from blood. This clonotype was sampled from a man aged 50-60 years in good health. The CDR3 spells CASSFRSQGINSPLHF. The DNA for the CDR3 is TGTGCCAGCAGTTTTAGATCGCAGGGAATCAATTCACCCCTCCACTTT.